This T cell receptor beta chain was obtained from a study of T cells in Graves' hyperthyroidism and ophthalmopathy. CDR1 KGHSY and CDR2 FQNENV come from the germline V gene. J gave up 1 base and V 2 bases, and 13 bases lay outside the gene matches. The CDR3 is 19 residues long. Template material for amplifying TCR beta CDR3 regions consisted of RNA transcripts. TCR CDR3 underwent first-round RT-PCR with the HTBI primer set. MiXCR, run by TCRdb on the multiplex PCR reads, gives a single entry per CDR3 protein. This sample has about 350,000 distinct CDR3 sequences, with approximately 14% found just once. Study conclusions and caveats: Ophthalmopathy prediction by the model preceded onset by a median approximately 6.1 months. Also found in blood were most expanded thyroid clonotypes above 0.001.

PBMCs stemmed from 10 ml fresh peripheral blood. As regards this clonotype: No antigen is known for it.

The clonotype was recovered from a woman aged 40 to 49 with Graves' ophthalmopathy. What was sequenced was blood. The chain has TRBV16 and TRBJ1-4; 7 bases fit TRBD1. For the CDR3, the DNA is TGTGCCAGCAGCCAAGATCGTGGGACAGTAGAATTAACTAATGAAAAACTGTTTTTT. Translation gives CASSQDRGTVELTNEKLFF. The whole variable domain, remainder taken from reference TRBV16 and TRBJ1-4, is GEEVAQTPKHLVRGEGQKAKLYCAPIKGHSYVFWYQQVLKNEFKFLISFQNENVFDETGMPKERFSAKCLPNSPCSLEIQATKLEDSAVYFCASSQDRGTVELTNEKLFFGSGTQLSVL.